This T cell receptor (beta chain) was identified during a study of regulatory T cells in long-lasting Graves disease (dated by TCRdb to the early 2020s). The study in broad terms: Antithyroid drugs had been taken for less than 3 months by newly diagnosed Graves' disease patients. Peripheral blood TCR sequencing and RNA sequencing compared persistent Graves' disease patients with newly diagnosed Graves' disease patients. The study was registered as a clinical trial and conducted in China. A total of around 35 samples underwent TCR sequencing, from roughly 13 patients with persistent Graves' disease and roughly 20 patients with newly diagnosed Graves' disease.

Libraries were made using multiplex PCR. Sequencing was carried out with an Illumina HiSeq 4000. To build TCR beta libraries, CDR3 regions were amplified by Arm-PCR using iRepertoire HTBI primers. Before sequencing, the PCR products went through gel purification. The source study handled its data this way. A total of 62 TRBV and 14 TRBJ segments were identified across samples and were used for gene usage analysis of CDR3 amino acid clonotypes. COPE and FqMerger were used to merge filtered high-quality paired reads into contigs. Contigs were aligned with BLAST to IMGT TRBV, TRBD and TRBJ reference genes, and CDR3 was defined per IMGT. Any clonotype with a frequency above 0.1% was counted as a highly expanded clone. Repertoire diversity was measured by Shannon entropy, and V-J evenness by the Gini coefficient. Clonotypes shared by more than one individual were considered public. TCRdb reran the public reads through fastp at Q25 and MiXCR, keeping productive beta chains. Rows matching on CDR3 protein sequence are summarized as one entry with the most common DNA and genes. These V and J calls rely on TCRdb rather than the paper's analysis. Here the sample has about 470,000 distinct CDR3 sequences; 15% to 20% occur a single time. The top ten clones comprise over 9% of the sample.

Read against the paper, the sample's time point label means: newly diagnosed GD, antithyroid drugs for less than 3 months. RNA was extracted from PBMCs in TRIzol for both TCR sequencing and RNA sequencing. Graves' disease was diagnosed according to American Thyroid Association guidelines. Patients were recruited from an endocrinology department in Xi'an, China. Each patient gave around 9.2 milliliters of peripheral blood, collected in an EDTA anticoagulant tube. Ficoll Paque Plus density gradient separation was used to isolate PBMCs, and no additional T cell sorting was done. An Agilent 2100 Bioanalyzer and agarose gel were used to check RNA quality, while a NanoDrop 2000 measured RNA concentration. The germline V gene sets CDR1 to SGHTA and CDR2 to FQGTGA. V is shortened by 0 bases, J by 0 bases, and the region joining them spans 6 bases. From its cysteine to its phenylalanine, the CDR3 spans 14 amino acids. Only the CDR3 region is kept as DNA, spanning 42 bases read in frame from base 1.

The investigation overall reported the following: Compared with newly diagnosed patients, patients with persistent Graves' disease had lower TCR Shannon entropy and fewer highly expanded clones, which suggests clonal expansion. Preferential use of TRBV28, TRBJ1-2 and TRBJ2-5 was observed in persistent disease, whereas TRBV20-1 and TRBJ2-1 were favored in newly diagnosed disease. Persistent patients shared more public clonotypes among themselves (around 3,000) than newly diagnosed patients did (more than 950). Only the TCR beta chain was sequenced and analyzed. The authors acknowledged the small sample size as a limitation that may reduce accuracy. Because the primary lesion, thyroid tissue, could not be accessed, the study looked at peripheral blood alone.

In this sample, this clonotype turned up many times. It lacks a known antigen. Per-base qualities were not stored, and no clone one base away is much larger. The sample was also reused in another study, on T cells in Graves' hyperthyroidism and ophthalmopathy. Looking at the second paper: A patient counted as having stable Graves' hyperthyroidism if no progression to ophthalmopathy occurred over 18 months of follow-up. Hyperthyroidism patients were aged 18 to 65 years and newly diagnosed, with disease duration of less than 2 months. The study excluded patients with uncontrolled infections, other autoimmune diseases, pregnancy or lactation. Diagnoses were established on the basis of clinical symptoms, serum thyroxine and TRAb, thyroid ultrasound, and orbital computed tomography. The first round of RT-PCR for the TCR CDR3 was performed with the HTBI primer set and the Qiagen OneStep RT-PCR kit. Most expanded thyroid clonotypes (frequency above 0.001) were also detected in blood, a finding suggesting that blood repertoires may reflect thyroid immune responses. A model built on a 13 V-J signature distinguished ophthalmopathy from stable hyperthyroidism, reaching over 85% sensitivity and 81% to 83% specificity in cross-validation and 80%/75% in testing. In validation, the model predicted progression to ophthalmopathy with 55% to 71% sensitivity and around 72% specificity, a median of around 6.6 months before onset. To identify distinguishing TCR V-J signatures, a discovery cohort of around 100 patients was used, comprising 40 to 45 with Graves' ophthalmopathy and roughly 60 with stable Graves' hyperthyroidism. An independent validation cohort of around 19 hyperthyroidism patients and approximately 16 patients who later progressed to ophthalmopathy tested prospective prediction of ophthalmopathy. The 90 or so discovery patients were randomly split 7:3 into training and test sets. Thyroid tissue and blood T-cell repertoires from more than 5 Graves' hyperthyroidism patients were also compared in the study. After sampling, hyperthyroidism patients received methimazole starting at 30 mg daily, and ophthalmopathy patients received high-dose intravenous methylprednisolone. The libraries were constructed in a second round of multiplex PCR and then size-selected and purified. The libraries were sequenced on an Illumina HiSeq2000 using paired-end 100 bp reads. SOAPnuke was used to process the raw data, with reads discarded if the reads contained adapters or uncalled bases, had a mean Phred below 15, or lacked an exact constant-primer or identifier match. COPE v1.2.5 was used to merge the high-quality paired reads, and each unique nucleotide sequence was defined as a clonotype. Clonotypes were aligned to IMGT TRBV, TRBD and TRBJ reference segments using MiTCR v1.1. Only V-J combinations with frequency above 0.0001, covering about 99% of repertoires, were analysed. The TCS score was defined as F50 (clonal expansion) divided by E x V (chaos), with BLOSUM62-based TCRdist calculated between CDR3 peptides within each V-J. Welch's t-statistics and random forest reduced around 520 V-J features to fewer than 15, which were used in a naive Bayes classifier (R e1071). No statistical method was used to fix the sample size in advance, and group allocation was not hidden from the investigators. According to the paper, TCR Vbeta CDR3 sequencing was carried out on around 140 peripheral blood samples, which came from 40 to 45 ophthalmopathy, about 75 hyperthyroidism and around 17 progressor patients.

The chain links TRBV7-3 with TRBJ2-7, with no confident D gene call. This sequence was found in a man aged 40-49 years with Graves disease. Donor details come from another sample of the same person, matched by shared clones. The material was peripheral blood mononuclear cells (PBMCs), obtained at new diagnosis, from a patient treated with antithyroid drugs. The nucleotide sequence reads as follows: TGTGCCAGCAGCTTAACTAGCAGCTCCTACGAGCAGTACTTC. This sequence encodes CASSLTSSSYEQYF.